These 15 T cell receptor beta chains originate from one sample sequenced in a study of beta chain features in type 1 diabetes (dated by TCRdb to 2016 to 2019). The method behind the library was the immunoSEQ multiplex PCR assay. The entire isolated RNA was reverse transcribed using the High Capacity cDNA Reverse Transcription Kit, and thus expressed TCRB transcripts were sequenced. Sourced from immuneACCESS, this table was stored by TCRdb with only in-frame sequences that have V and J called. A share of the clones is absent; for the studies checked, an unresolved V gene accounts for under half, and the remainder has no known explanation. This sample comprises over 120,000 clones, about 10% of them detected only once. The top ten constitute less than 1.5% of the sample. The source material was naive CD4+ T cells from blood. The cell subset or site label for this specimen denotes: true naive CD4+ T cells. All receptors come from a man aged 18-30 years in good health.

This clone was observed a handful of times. CDR3 sequence (DNA): TGCGCCAGCAGCTTGACAGGGGCGAACACCGGGGAGCTGTTTTTT. Translated: CASSLTGANTGELFF. V and J are TRBV5-1 and TRBJ2-2, with 7 bases lining up with TRBD1. CDR1 and CDR2 (germline): SGHRS, YFSETQ. The CDR3 runs to 15 residues. With V trimmed by 1 base and J by 0 bases, 0 bases remained unmatched.

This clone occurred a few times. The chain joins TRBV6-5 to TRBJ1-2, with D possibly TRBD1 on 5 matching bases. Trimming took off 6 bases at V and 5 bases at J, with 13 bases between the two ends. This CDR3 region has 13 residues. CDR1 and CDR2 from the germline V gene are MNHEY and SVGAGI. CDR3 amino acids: CASSPEGRYGYTF. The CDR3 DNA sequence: TGTGCCAGCAGCCCCGAGGGGAGGTATGGCTACACCTTC.

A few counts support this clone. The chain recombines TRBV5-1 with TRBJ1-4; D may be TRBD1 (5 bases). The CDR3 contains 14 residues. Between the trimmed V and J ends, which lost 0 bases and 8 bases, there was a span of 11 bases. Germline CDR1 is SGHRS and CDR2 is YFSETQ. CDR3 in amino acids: CASSLGWGAEKLFF. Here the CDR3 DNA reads TGCGCCAGCAGCTTGGGCTGGGGCGCGGAAAAACTGTTTTTT.

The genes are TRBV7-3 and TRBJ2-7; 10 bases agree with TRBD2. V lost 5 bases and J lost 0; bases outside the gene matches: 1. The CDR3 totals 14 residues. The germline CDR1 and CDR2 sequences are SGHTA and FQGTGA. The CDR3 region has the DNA TGTGCCAGCAGCCCTAGCGGGAGCTCCTACGAGCAGTACTTC. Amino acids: CASSPSGSSYEQYF.

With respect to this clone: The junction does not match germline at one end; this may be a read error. This chain's CDR3 is CASSIGRGGSGDNVLTF. The CDR3 region has the DNA TGTGCCAGTAGTATCGGCAGGGGTGGATCTGGGGACAACGTCCTGACTTTC. The chain is built from TRBV19 and TRBJ2-6, with D possibly TRBD1 on 6 matching bases. The CDR3 covers 17 residues. In germline, CDR1 is LNHDA, CDR2 SQIVND (reference sequence).

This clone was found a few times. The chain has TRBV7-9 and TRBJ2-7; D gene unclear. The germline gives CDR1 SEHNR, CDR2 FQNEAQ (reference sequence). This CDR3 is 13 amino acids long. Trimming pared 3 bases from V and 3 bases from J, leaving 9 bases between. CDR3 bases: TGTGCCAGCAGCTTCTCGGCGGACTACGAGCAGTACTTC. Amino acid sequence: CASSFSADYEQYF.

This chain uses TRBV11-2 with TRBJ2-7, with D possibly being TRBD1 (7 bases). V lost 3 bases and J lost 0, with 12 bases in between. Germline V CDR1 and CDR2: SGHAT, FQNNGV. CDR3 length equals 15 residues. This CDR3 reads CASSLQGGSSYEQYF. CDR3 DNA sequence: TGTGCCAGCAGCTTGCAGGGGGGAAGCTCCTACGAGCAGTACTTC.

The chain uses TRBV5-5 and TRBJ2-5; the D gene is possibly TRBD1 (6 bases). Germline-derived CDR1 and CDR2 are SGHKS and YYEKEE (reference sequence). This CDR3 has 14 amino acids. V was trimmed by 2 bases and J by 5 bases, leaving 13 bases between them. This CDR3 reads CASSLYRVIETQYF. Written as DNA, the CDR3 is TGTGCCAGCAGCTTATACAGGGTAATTGAGACCCAGTACTTC.

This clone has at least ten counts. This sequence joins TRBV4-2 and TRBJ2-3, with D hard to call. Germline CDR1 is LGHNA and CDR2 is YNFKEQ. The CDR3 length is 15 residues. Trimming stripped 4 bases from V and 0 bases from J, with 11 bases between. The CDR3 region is CASSLTAASTDTQYF. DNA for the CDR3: TGTGCCAGCAGCCTAACAGCAGCTAGCACAGATACGCAGTATTTT.

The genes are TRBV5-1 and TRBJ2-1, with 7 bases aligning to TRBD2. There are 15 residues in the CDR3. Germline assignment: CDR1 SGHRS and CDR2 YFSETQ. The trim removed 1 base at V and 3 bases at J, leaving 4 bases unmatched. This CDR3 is CASSLFSGDYNEQFF. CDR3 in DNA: TGCGCCAGCAGCTTGTTCAGCGGGGACTACAATGAGCAGTTCTTC.

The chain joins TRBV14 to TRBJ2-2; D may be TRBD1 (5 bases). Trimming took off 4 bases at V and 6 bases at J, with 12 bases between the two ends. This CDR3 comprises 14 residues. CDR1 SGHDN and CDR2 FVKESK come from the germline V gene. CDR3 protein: CASSLPTGAGELFF. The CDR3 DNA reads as TGTGCCAGCAGCCTACCTACAGGTGCCGGGGAGCTGTTTTTT. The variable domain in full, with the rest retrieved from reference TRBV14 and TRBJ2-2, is EAGVTQFPSHSVIEKGQTVTLRCDPISGHDNLYWYRRVMGKEIKFLLHFVKESKQDESGMPNNRFLAERTGGTYSTLKVQPAELEDSGVYFCASSLPTGAGELFFGEGSRLTVL.

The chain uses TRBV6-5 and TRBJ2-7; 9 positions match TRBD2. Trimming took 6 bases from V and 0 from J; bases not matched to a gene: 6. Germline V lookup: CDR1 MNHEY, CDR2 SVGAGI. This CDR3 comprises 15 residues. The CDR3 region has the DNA TGTGCCAGCAGCATTCTGACTAGCGGCTCCTACGAGCAGTACTTC. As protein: CASSILTSGSYEQYF.

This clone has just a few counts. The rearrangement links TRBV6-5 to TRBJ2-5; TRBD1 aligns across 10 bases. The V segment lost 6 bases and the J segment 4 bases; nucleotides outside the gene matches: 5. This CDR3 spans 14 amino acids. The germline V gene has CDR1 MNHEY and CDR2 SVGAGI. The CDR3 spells CASSPWTGGETQYF. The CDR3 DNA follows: TGTGCCAGCAGCCCCTGGACAGGGGGAGAGACCCAGTACTTC.

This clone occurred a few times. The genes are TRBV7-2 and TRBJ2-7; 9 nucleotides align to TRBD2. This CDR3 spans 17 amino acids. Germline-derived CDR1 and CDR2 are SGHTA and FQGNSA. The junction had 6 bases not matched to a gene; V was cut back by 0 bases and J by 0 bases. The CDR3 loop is CASSLALGSGGSYEQYF. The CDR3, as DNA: TGTGCCAGCAGCTTAGCGTTAGGTAGCGGGGGCTCCTACGAGCAGTACTTC.

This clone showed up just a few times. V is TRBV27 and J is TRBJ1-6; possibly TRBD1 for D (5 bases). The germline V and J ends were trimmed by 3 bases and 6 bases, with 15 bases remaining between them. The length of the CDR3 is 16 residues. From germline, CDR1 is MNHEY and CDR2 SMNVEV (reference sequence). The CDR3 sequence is CASSFGRGWGNSPLHF. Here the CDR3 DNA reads TGTGCCAGCAGTTTTGGAAGGGGTTGGGGTAATTCACCCCTCCACTTT.